This T cell receptor (beta chain) derives from a study of CD8 T cells in ankylosing spondylitis. The germline V gene encodes CDR1 MNHNS and CDR2 SASEGT. J gave up 4 bases and V 9 bases, and 7 bases lay outside the gene matches. This CDR3 contains 15 residues. Findings of the study overall: Previous work reported some of these motif variants in the synovial fluid and blood of reactive arthritis. CD8+ by phenotype, disease-linked clones were relatively rare in peripheral blood. Typical of ankylosing spondylitis blood, it appeared, was a TCR beta motif of 7 or 8 highly homologous variants.

The table lists this clonotype with a few counts. The antigen is not known. Quantitative 5'-RACE was performed with molecular barcodes, and it yielded the TCR beta libraries. A single record per CDR3 protein comes from TCRdb applying MiXCR to the 5' RACE reads. Here the sample spans roughly 150,000 distinct CDR3 sequences, 25% to 35% being singletons. This rearrangement joins TRBV6-1 to TRBJ1-4, with TRBD1 matching over 11 bases. What was sequenced was synovial fluid, either unsorted or a sorted T cell fraction (not recorded which). The sequence was collected from a male donor with ankylosing spondylitis. The CDR3 loop reads CASTGTGGSNEKLFF. In nucleotides, the CDR3 is TGTGCCAGTACGGGGACAGGGGGTAGTAATGAAAAACTGTTTTTT.